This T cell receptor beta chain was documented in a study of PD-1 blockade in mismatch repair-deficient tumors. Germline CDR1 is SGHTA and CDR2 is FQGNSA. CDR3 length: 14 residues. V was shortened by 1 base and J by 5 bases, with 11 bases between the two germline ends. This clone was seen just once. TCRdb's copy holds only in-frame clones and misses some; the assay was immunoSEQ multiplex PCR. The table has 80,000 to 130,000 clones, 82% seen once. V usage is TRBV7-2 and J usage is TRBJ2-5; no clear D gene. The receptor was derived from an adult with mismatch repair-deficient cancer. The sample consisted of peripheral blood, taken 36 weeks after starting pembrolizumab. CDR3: CASSLDWAIETQYF. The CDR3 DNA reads TGTGCCAGCAGCTTAGATTGGGCGATCGAGACCCAGTACTTC.